These 16 T cell receptor beta chains were all obtained from the same sample, sequenced in a study of early T cells in non-severe SARS-CoV-2 infection. TCRdb analysed the 5' RACE reads with MiXCR anew, one entry per CDR3 protein. The sample has over 50,000 distinct CDR3 sequences; under 8.5% are singletons. Sequences were obtained from whole blood. The receptors were sampled from an adult who was a healthcare worker with PCR-confirmed SARS-CoV-2 infection or an uninfected control (not recorded which).

This clonotype has a count of ten or more. The rearrangement links TRBV10-3 to TRBJ2-1; 8 nucleotides align to TRBD2. CDR3 length equals 14 residues. CDR1 is ENHRY and CDR2 is SYGVKD in the germline V gene. Trimming removed 1 base from V and 6 bases from J; junction bases left unmatched: 2. CDR3 amino acids: CAISELAGINEQFF. CDR3 nucleotides: TGTGCCATCAGTGAGTTAGCGGGGATCAATGAGCAGTTCTTC.

In its sample, this clonotype was seen many times. V usage is TRBV7-8 and J usage is TRBJ1-2, with TRBD1 matching over 10 bases. V was clipped by 6 bases and J by 4 bases; unmatched bases: 5. Germline CDR1 reads SGHVS; CDR2 reads FQNEAQ. This CDR3 has 14 residues. The CDR3 reads CASRRDRGVYGYTF. In DNA, the CDR3 is TGTGCCAGCAGACGGGACAGGGGAGTCTATGGCTACACCTTC.

This clonotype has just a few counts. The V call is TRBV27, the J call TRBJ2-7, with TRBD1 as a possible D gene (5 bases). CDR1 and CDR2 from the germline V gene are MNHEY and SMNVEV (reference sequence). The CDR3 is made up of 14 amino acids. The V end lost 11 bases, the J end lost 1 base, and 18 bases lay between the germline ends. CDR3 DNA sequence: TGTGCCGCGGAGAAGACAGTTAGTTCCTACGAGCAGTACTTC. Protein sequence: CAAEKTVSSYEQYF.

This clonotype occurred a few times. The V call is TRBV24-1, the J call TRBJ2-3; 8 nucleotides match TRBD2. J was trimmed by 13 bases and V by 11 bases; bases with no gene match: 7. Looked up from germline, CDR1 is KGHDR and CDR2 is SFDVKD. CDR3 length equals 10 residues. CDR3 region: CANPKGLEYF. The CDR3 nucleotides read TGTGCCAACCCGAAGGGACTAGAGTATTTT.

This clonotype was picked up a small number of times. This sequence joins TRBV4-2 and TRBJ2-1; TRBD2 aligns across 8 bases. V shed 4 bases and J 15 bases; nucleotides not matched to a gene: 20. Per germline, CDR1 LGHNA and CDR2 YNFKEQ. The CDR3 is 16 amino acids. CDR3 in DNA: TGTGCCAGCAGCCCCCTGGCGGGGGGCTTCCTCTTGATGCCGTTCTTC. Translated, it gives CASSPLAGGFLLMPFF.

The chain combines TRBV7-3 with TRBJ2-1; 12 bases are a match to TRBD2. Trimming removed 5 bases from V and 7 bases from J; junction bases left unmatched: 9. This CDR3 has 16 residues. From germline, CDR1 is SGHTA and CDR2 FQGTGA. This chain's CDR3 is CASSAQTSGSLNEQFF. CDR3 sequence (DNA): TGTGCCAGCAGCGCCCAGACTAGCGGGAGCCTAAATGAGCAGTTCTTC.

There are a few counts of this clonotype. The chain uses TRBV6-6 and TRBJ2-7; a weak D match, TRBD2 (5 bases). The ends were cut back, 6 bases at V and 2 bases at J, with 14 bases in the middle. CDR3 length: 14 amino acids. The germline CDR1 and CDR2 sequences are MNHNY and SVGAGI (reference sequence). This CDR3 reads CASSSTKITYEQYF. The CDR3 DNA sequence: TGTGCCAGCAGCTCGACTAAGATCACCTACGAGCAGTACTTC.

The gene calls are TRBV30 and TRBJ1-5, with D unclear. Germline V CDR1 and CDR2: GTSNPN, SVGIG (reference sequence). This CDR3 has 13 amino acids. V was clipped by 3 bases and J by 4 bases, with 10 bases between them. The CDR3 region has the DNA TGTGCCTGGAGCTATGGTGAGAATCAGCCCCAGCATTTT. Its protein product is CAWSYGENQPQHF. Full variable domain (remainder filled in from reference TRBV30 and TRBJ1-5): SQTIHQWPATLVQPVGSPLSLECTVEGTSNPNLYWYRQAAGRGLQLLFYSVGIGQISSEVPQNLSASRPQDRQFILSSKKLLLSDSGFYLCAWSYGENQPQHFGDGTRLSIL.

This clonotype was observed many times. This chain connects TRBV28 to TRBJ2-1, with 10 positions matching TRBD1. V shed 10 bases, J shed 9 bases, and the junction held 9 bases outside the gene matches. Germline CDR1 is MDHEN and CDR2 is SYDVKM. CDR3 length: 13 amino acids. The CDR3 DNA reads TGTGCCATACGACAGGGGGCGGCCATTGAGCAGTTCTTC. It specifies CAIRQGAAIEQFF.

The sample holds a few counts of this clonotype. V usage is TRBV3-2 and J usage is TRBJ2-1; the table's D gene call, TRBD2, was not cross checked with the DNA. TRBV3-2 is classified as a pseudogene. The CDR3 runs 18 residues. The CDR3 DNA is TGTGCCAGCAGCCGCGGGACTAGCGGCCTCTGGGAGGACAATGAGCAGTTCTTC. Translating gives CASSRGTSGLWEDNEQFF.

This clonotype has more than one count but fewer than ten. The V gene is TRBV5-6, the J gene TRBJ2-1, with D uncertain. The CDR3 totals 13 residues. Germline lookup yields CDR1 SGHDT and CDR2 YYEEEE. V lost 2 bases to trimming and J lost 6 bases, with 9 bases between them. The CDR3 spells CASSFYSTNEQFF. CDR3 DNA sequence: TGTGCCAGCAGCTTTTACTCGACCAATGAGCAGTTCTTC.

The sample holds a few counts of this clonotype. The rearrangement uses TRBV5-1 and TRBJ2-1, with 7 bases identical to TRBD2. V dropped 1 base and J dropped 0; count of bases not matched to a gene: 7. The CDR3 has 17 residues. Germline V lookup: CDR1 SGHRS, CDR2 YFSETQ. The CDR3 protein is CASSLSGTLSSYNEQFF. CDR3 bases: TGCGCCAGCAGCTTGAGCGGGACCCTTAGCTCCTACAATGAGCAGTTCTTC.

The rearrangement links TRBV18 to TRBJ2-1; 8 bases fit TRBD2. J was trimmed by 7 bases and V by 4 bases; bases with no gene match: 6. The germline V gene encodes CDR1 KGHSH and CDR2 LQKENI. There are 14 residues in the CDR3. CDR3 DNA sequence: TGTGCCAGCTCACGCAGCGGGAGTATAAATGAGCAGTTCTTC. Residues: CASSRSGSINEQFF.

The V call is TRBV20-1, the J call TRBJ1-6; the D gene is possibly TRBD1 (5 bases). The length of the CDR3 is 14 residues. Germline V gene data show CDR1 as DFQATT and CDR2 as SNEGSKA (reference sequence). Trimming shortened V by 3 bases and J by 5 bases, and 11 bases separated the two germline ends. The CDR3 here is CSARLGPDNSPLHF. The CDR3 coding sequence is TGCAGTGCTAGGTTGGGACCCGATAATTCACCCCTCCACTTT.

There are a few counts of this clonotype. Here the CDR3 reads CASSLDQTGLGTEAFF. The CDR3 DNA sequence: TGTGCCAGCAGCTTAGACCAGACAGGGTTGGGAACTGAAGCTTTCTTT. The gene calls are TRBV11-2 and TRBJ1-1; TRBD1 agrees at 7 bases. CDR3 length: 16 amino acids. Unmatched junction bases numbered 9, after V lost 0 bases and J lost 5 bases. Germline loops: CDR1 SGHAT, CDR2 FQNNGV.

This clonotype was counted a few times. The gene calls are TRBV27 and TRBJ2-2; no firm D call. Germline CDR1 MNHEY, CDR2 SMNVEV (reference sequence). V lost 6 bases and J lost 1, with 3 bases in between. This CDR3 region has 12 residues. In DNA, the CDR3 is TGTGCCAGCAGACTGAACACCGGGGAGCTGTTTTTT. It encodes CASRLNTGELFF.